The TCR beta chain under discussion was sequenced for a study of T cell repertoires in cytomegalovirus infection. As to this clonotype: What it binds is not known.

TCRdb processed the reads anew with MiXCR; each CDR3 protein has one entry. The profile covers more than 50,000 distinct CDR3 sequences, with around 30% appearing a single time and around three quarters taken by the ten largest. Germline CDR1 and CDR2: SGHNT and YYREEE (reference sequence). This CDR3 contains 14 residues. V lost 2 bases to trimming and J lost 6 bases; unmatched junction nucleotides: 2. Sequencing was performed on PBMCs, sequenced either directly or after in vitro stimulation (not recorded which). V and J are TRBV5-4 and TRBJ2-4; 10 nucleotides match TRBD1. The receptor was derived from a human donor in good health (CMV status not recorded). Some clones in this sample may be carry-over from other donors' samples. This CDR3 is CASSFRDRGNIQYF. Written as DNA, the CDR3 is TGTGCCAGCAGCTTTCGGGACAGGGGAAACATTCAGTACTTC.